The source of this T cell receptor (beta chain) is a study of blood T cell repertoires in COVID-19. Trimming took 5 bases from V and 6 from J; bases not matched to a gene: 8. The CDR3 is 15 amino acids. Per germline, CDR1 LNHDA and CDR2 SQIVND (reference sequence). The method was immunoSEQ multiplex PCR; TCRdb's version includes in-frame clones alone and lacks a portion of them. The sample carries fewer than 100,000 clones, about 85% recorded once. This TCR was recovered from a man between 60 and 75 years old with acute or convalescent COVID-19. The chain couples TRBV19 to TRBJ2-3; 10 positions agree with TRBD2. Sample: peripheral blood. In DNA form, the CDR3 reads TGTGCCAGTAGTCGGCTAGCGGGGGCGCTGGATACGCAGTATTTT. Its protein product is CASSRLAGALDTQYF.